This section outlines one T cell receptor (beta chain) sequence together with its context. Antigen: not known. The study sampled nominally healthy donors, though unrecorded immune exposures were likely. The record originates from a study of cytomegalovirus exposure and HLA in healthy donors. Primers for the PCR totalled 60 Vbeta and 13 Jbeta. Clones were sequenced by immunoSEQ multiplex PCR, and TCRdb holds only the in-frame ones, with some missing. The repertoire holds fewer than 120,000 clones, with 65% to 80% as singletons. The study's findings and limits: For most TCR sequences rarity was the rule, although some public TCRs occurred in many donors. The authors enumerated roughly 160 TCR beta chains as linked to cytomegalovirus. As a later analysis showed, several of the most significant clusters appeared to be linked to common viral pathogens.

The receptor was derived from a man aged 25 to 45 in good health and CMV-seropositive. The sequenced sample consisted of PBMCs.

The CDR3 nucleotides read TGCGCCAGCAGCTGGGGCCGTTCGACTAGCACAGATACGCAGTATTTT. It codes for CASSWGRSTSTDTQYF. V and J are TRBV5-1 and TRBJ2-3; tentatively, D is TRBD1 (5 bases). V lost 3 bases, J lost 0 bases, and 14 bases lay in between. Germline-derived CDR1 and CDR2 are SGHRS and YFSETQ. This CDR3 region has 16 residues.